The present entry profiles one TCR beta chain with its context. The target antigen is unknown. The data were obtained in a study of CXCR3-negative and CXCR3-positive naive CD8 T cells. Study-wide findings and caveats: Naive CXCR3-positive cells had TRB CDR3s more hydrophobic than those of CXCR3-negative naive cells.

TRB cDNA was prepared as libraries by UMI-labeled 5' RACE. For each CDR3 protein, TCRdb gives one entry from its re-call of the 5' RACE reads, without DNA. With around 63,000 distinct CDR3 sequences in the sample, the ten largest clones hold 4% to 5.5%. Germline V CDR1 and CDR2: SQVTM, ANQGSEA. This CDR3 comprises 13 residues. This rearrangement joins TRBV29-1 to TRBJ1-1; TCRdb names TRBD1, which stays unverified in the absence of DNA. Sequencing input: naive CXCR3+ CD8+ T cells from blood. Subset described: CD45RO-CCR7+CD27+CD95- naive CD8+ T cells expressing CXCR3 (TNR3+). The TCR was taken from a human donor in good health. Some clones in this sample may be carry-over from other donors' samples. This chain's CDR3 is CSVDETGVVEAFF. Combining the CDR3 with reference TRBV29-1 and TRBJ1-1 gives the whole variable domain SAVISQKPSRDICQRGTSLTIQCQVDSQVTMMFWYRQQPGQSLTLIATANQGSEATYESGFVIDKFPISRPNLTFSTLTVSNMSPEDSSIYLCSVDETGVVEAFFGQGTRLTVV.